A single sample is the source of the 8 T cell receptor beta chains below, sequenced in a study of blood T cell repertoires in COVID-19. Sequencing used immunoSEQ multiplex PCR; TCRdb keeps in-frame clones, though not all of them. The sample has 320,000 or so clones, 89% seen once. Sequences were obtained from PBMCs or T cells enriched from blood (not recorded which). The source of these receptors is a man aged 55 to 70 who had recovered from COVID-19.

The rearrangement joins TRBV5-1 to TRBJ1-4, with D perhaps matching TRBD1 (5 bases). Trimming left V 2 bases short and J 3 bases short, with 8 bases between. CDR1 is SGHRS, CDR2 YFSETQ, per germline. This CDR3 region has 14 residues. The CDR3 protein is CASSLGAANEKLFF. The CDR3 DNA is TGCGCCAGCAGCTTAGGGGCGGCTAATGAAAAACTGTTTTTT.

Only one count was recorded for this clone. This rearrangement joins TRBV18 to TRBJ1-4; the D is unclear. Trimming took 4 bases from V and 8 from J, leaving 17 bases between them. Germline values: CDR1 KGHSH, CDR2 LQKENI. This CDR3 region has 15 residues. The CDR3 reads CASSLSGQAGEKLFF. CDR3 sequence (DNA): TGTGCCAGCTCACTATCCGGCCAAGCGGGCGAAAAACTGTTTTTT.

V and J are TRBV28 and TRBJ1-2; no firm D call. The CDR3 runs to 14 residues. Between the trimmed V and J ends, which lost 9 bases and 5 bases, there was a span of 19 bases. Germline V CDR1 and CDR2: MDHEN, SYDVKM. CDR3 sequence (DNA): TGTGCCAGTCATCCCCTCCCCCAGGCTTATGGCTACACCTTC. Residues: CASHPLPQAYGYTF.

The CDR3 protein is CASSSWKGGTEAFF. The CDR3 DNA reads as TGTGCCAGCAGCTCCTGGAAAGGGGGCACTGAAGCTTTCTTT. The chain employs TRBV7-2 and TRBJ1-1; maybe TRBD1 (6 bases). V was trimmed by 4 bases and J by 4 bases, leaving 13 bases between them. Germline V gives CDR1 SGHTA, CDR2 FQGNSA. The CDR3 sequence is 14 residues long. Complete variable domain (other parts from reference TRBV7-2 and TRBJ1-1): GAGVSQSPSNKVTEKGKDVELRCDPISGHTALYWYRQSLGQGLEFLIYFQGNSAPDKSGLPSDRFSAERTGGSVSTLTIQRTQQEDSAVYLCASSSWKGGTEAFFGQGTRLTVV.

V usage is TRBV28 and J usage is TRBJ1-1; 7 bases agree with TRBD1. The V gene's germline CDR1 is MDHEN and CDR2 SYDVKM. The CDR3 length is 13 residues. V lost 2 bases and J lost 10; bases outside the gene matches: 7. The CDR3 spells CASSLGQGVGAFF. DNA for the CDR3: TGTGCCAGCAGTTTAGGGCAGGGGGTCGGAGCTTTCTTT.

The chain recombines TRBV28 with TRBJ1-2; 7 bases are shared with TRBD1. V lost 5 bases, J lost 4 bases, and 4 bases stayed unmatched. CDR3 length equals 13 residues. The germline V gene has CDR1 MDHEN and CDR2 SYDVKM. CDR3: CASSPGQIYGYTF. The CDR3 nucleotides read TGTGCCAGCAGTCCGGGACAGATCTATGGCTACACCTTC.

The V gene is TRBV27, the J gene TRBJ1-4; D remains unclear. V shed 3 bases and J shed 4 bases, with 9 bases lying between them. CDR1 is MNHEY, CDR2 SMNVEV, per germline (reference sequence). The CDR3 has 14 amino acids. Written as DNA, the CDR3 is TGTGCCAGCAGTTTTTCGGTAAATAATGAAAAACTGTTTTTT. Its translation is CASSFSVNNEKLFF. Complete variable domain (other parts from reference TRBV27 and TRBJ1-4): EAQVTQNPRYLITVTGKKLTVTCSQNMNHEYMSWYRQDPGLGLRQIYYSMNVEVTDKGDVPEGYKVSRKEKRNFPLILESPSPNQTSLYFCASSFSVNNEKLFFGSGTQLSVL.

The rearrangement joins TRBV12-3 or TRBV12-4 to TRBJ1-2, with 7 bases that match TRBD1. The CDR3 covers 12 residues. The V segment lost 9 bases and the J segment 8 bases; nucleotides outside the gene matches: 9. In DNA, the CDR3 is TGTGCCAGTGTGCATGCAGGGGGAGGCTACACCTTC. Its translation: CASVHAGGGYTF.